The 15 T cell receptor beta chains below were found in one sample sequenced in a study of blood T cells in healthy people across ages. Using a J-beta primer mix together with a sample-barcoded 5' primer, a second PCR was run for about 6 to 12 cycles. TCRdb ran MiXCR on the 5' RACE reads and lists one entry per CDR3 protein. The sample holds 650,000 to 950,000 distinct CDR3 sequences; 40% to 50% are singletons and the top ten take around 21%. Sequences were obtained from blood. Source of these receptors: a man aged 60 to 69 in good health.

This clonotype has just a few counts. The rearrangement joins TRBV5-1 to TRBJ2-3; tentatively, D is TRBD1 (6 bases). The V gene lost 4 bases and the J gene lost 4 bases, with 10 bases spanning the gap. The CDR3 sequence is 13 residues long. Looked up from germline, CDR1 is SGHRS and CDR2 is YFSETQ. The CDR3 reads CASSNRDADTQYF. The CDR3 bases are TGCGCCAGCAGCAACAGGGACGCAGATACGCAGTATTTT. Looking up the rest from reference TRBV5-1 and TRBJ2-3 gives the full variable domain: KAGVTQTPRYLIKTRGQQVTLSCSPISGHRSVSWYQQTPGQGLQFLFEYFSETQRNKGNFPGRFSGRQFSNSRSEMNVSTLELGDSALYLCASSNRDADTQYFGPGTRLTVL.

The chain employs TRBV3-1 and TRBJ2-7; D gene ambiguous. Germline CDR1 is LGHDT and CDR2 is YNNKEL (reference sequence). Trimming pared 3 bases from V and 2 bases from J, leaving 11 bases between. The length of the CDR3 is 14 residues. The DNA for the CDR3 is TGTGCCAGCAGCCACGGATTTACCCCCTACGAGCAGTACTTC. This encodes CASSHGFTPYEQYF.

The chain links TRBV3-1 to TRBJ2-1; D remains ambiguous. Germline CDR1 is LGHDT and CDR2 is YNNKEL (reference sequence). This CDR3 region has 13 residues. The ends were cut back, 1 base at V and 5 bases at J, with 6 bases in the middle. The CDR3 bases are TGTGCCAGCAGCCAAGTCGACCACAATGAGCAGTTCTTC. It is translated as CASSQVDHNEQFF.

The chain recombines TRBV5-1 with TRBJ2-1; D gene uncertain. This CDR3 contains 14 residues. The V gene lost 7 bases and the J gene lost 2 bases, with 13 bases spanning the gap. Per germline, CDR1 SGHRS and CDR2 YFSETQ. The DNA for the CDR3 is TGCGCCAGCCGCGAACGAGCCCCCTACAATGAGCAGTTCTTC. It codes for CASRERAPYNEQFF.

The V call is TRBV4-1, the J call TRBJ2-5, with 7 bases aligning to TRBD1. Germline V CDR1 and CDR2: MGHRA, YSYEKL. The CDR3 has 17 amino acids. With V trimmed by 2 bases and J by 1 base, 10 bases remained unmatched. The CDR3 region has the DNA TGCGCCAGCAGCCAAAGGCCAAAACGGGACAGCCAAGAGACCCAGTACTTC. Its protein product is CASSQRPKRDSQETQYF.

The chain uses TRBV7-2 and TRBJ2-7, with 12 positions matching TRBD2. The J call could be wrong; TRBJ2-4 is a better fit for the DNA end. This CDR3 is built from 19 residues. From germline, CDR1 is SGHTA and CDR2 FQGNSA. In DNA, the CDR3 is TGTGCCAGCAGCTTAGCGAAAGGGTCTGTTGGGACTAGCGGGTACATTCAGTACTTC. The encoded protein is CASSLAKGSVGTSGYIQYF.

The gene calls are TRBV27 and TRBJ2-3; possible D gene TRBD2, 6 bases. The germline V gene has CDR1 MNHEY and CDR2 SMNVEV (reference sequence). The CDR3 extends over 16 amino acids. The ends were cut back, 3 bases at V and 2 bases at J, with 15 bases in the middle. This CDR3 is CASSFSIRGATDTQYF. The CDR3 coding sequence is TGTGCCAGCAGTTTTTCTATTCGCGGGGCCACAGATACGCAGTATTTT.

This clonotype occurred once. The genes are TRBV6-1 and TRBJ1-2; D is unresolved. The CDR3 covers 13 residues. V was pared by 3 bases and J by 7 bases, with 12 bases between. CDR1 is MNHNS, CDR2 SASEGT, per germline. CDR3 in DNA: TGTGCCAGCAGTGATAGGGTGTCGGCTGGCTACACCTTC. Translation: CASSDRVSAGYTF.

This chain joins TRBV12-3 or TRBV12-4 and TRBJ2-1; TRBD2 matches at 8 bases. V trimming: 5 bases; J trimming: 5 bases; junction bases outside the gene matches: 14. This CDR3 contains 17 residues. CDR3 nucleotide sequence: TGTGCCAGCAGTCCACGAGCTCAGCGGGGGCGAGACAATGAGCAGTTCTTC. This codes for CASSPRAQRGRDNEQFF.

The rearrangement links TRBV4-3 to TRBJ2-1; 9 nucleotides match TRBD2. V dropped 3 bases and J dropped 5; count of bases not matched to a gene: 8. Germline CDR1 reads LGHNA; CDR2 reads YSLEER. This CDR3 contains 16 residues. The DNA for the CDR3 is TGCGCCAGCAGCCAGGGGACGGGACTAGCCGACAATGAGCAGTTCTTC. It is translated as CASSQGTGLADNEQFF.

The rearrangement uses TRBV6-5 and TRBJ2-1; 10 nucleotides agree with TRBD2. This CDR3 has 15 amino acids. J lost 6 bases, V lost 6 bases, and 8 bases had no gene match. Germline V gene sequence: CDR1 MNHEY, CDR2 SVGAGI. The DNA for the CDR3 is TGTGCCAGCAGCCCCCCAGCGGGGGGGCCCAATGAGCAGTTCTTC. Translated: CASSPPAGGPNEQFF.

The chain couples TRBV24-1 to TRBJ2-3; unclear D gene. The CDR3 totals 15 residues. Germline CDR1 and CDR2: KGHDR and SFDVKD. V was cut by 5 bases and J by 0 bases, with 11 bases left in between. CDR3: CATSGRISSTDTQYF. The DNA of the CDR3 is TGTGCCACCAGTGGACGGATTTCTAGCACAGATACGCAGTATTTT.

This clonotype was seen only once. A much bigger clone sits one base away, suggesting this may be a read error. The chain recombines TRBV10-3 with TRBJ2-7, with D unresolved. This CDR3 comprises 11 residues. Germline V lookup: CDR1 ENHRY, CDR2 SYGVKD. The CDR3 nucleotides read TGTGCCAGCAGTGAGTCCCACGAGCAGTACTTC. The encoded protein is CASSESHEQYF.

V usage is TRBV11-2 and J usage is TRBJ2-7, with a possible D match to TRBD1 (6 bases). Trimming pared 5 bases from V and 4 bases from J, leaving 24 bases between. Germline CDR1 reads SGHAT; CDR2 reads FQNNGV. This CDR3 is 17 amino acids long. CDR3 coding DNA: TGTGCCAGCAGCCCATTAGCGTTGTCAGGGGCTGTTTACGAGCAGTACTTC. Its translation: CASSPLALSGAVYEQYF.

This chain connects TRBV3-1 to TRBJ2-1, with 8 bases fitting TRBD2. CDR3 size: 17 residues. The V gene end was trimmed by 0 bases and the J gene end by 7 bases; junction bases not matched to a gene: 11. Germline values: CDR1 LGHDT, CDR2 YNNKEL (reference sequence). CDR3 nucleotide sequence: TGTGCCAGCAGCCAAGATCTGGGACTAGGGTTTTTGAATGAGCAGTTCTTC. This codes for CASSQDLGLGFLNEQFF.